This T cell receptor beta chain came from a study of blood T cells in healthy people across ages. Using a J-beta primer mix together with a sample-barcoded 5' primer, a second PCR was run for roughly 6 to 11 cycles. TCRdb reprocessed the 5' RACE reads with MiXCR, giving one entry per CDR3 protein. The sample shows roughly 560,000 distinct CDR3 sequences, under 30% of them seen only once. The V end lost 3 bases, the J end lost 6 bases, and 15 bases lay between the germline ends. The CDR3 runs to 15 residues. Germline V CDR1 and CDR2: MNHEY, SMNVEV (reference sequence). These data also formed part of another study, on T cells of mothers and their children.

The J gene is TRBJ2-4, the V gene TRBV27; D call uncertain. The receptor's source is a boy younger than 18 in good health. The specimen sequenced was blood. CDR3 sequence (DNA): TGTGCCAGCAGTTTTGAGGCAGGTGGTGGAAACATTCAGTACTTC. Residues: CASSFEAGGGNIQYF.